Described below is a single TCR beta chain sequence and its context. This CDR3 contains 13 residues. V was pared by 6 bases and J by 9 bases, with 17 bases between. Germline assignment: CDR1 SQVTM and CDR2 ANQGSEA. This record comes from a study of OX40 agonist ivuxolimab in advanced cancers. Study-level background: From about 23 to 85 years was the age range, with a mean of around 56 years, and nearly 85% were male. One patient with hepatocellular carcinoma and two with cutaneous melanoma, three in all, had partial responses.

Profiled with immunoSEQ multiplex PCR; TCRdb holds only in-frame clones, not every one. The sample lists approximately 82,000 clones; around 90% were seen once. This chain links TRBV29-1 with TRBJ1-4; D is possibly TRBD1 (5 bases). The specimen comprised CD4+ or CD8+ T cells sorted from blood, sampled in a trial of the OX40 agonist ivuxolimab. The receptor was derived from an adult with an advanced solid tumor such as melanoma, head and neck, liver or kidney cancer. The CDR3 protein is CSVSFGGSKKLFF. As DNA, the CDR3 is TGCAGCGTGTCGTTCGGGGGAAGTAAAAAACTGTTTTTT.